A single sample gave rise to the 15 T cell receptor beta chains below, sequenced in a study of regulatory T cells in long-lasting Graves disease. Arm-PCR of CDR3 regions and iRepertoire HTBI primers were used to build TCR beta libraries. TCRdb called the multiplex PCR reads again in MiXCR, with one record for every CDR3 protein. This table holds 500,000 or so distinct CDR3 sequences, about 15% found once. The time point is: newly diagnosed GD, antithyroid drugs for less than 3 months. Making the TCR library involved RNA that had been extracted from PBMCs. The data were also submitted as part of a second study, on T cells in Graves' hyperthyroidism and ophthalmopathy.

The sequences come from peripheral blood mononuclear cells (PBMCs), collected at new diagnosis, from a patient treated with antithyroid drugs. These receptors were collected from a woman in her forties or fifties with Graves disease.

This clonotype was seen a few times. The chain recombines TRBV27 with TRBJ2-7; possibly TRBD2 for D (6 bases). The CDR3 totals 11 residues. CDR1 MNHEY and CDR2 SMNVEV come from the germline V gene (reference sequence). Here the CDR3 reads CASSYRLVPGV. CDR3 coding DNA: TGTGCCAGCAGTTACAGACTAGTCCCTGGGGTC.

This clonotype was seen many times. The J gene is TRBJ1-4, the V gene TRBV9, with 7 bases aligning to TRBD1. This CDR3 is built from 15 residues. J gave up 5 bases and V 0 bases, and 4 bases lay outside the gene matches. Germline V lookup: CDR1 SGDLS, CDR2 YYNGEE. CDR3 DNA sequence: TGTGCCAGCAGCGTAGCGGGACAGTCAAATGAAAAACTGTTTTTT. Translating gives CASSVAGQSNEKLFF. The entire variable domain, with the rest obtained from reference TRBV9 and TRBJ1-4, is as follows: DSGVTQTPKHLITATGQRVTLRCSPRSGDLSVYWYQQSLDQGLQFLIQYYNGEERAKGNILERFSAQQFPDLHSELNLSSLELGDSALYFCASSVAGQSNEKLFFGSGTQLSVL.

This clonotype was recorded at least ten times. The rearrangement links TRBV12-3 or TRBV12-4 to TRBJ2-5, with 14 nucleotides matching TRBD2. The length of the CDR3 is 17 residues. Unmatched junction bases numbered 6, after V lost 1 base and J lost 5 bases. The CDR3 DNA reads as TGTGCCAGCAGTTTAGGGGGACTAGCGGGAGTTGGGGAGACCCAGTACTTC. It yields the protein CASSLGGLAGVGETQYF.

V is TRBV6-6 and J is TRBJ1-6; D perhaps matches TRBD1 (5 bases). The ends were cut back, 0 bases at V and 11 bases at J, with 11 bases in the middle. The CDR3 is made up of 14 amino acids. CDR1 MNHNY and CDR2 SVGAGI come from the germline V gene (reference sequence). The CDR3 spells CASSYSGTRTPLHF. The CDR3 DNA sequence: TGTGCCAGCAGTTACTCGGGGACGAGGACACCCCTCCACTTT.

J is TRBJ2-1 and V is TRBV7-3, with a weak D call TRBD1 (6 bases). The CDR3 consists of 15 residues. CDR1 and CDR2 from the germline V gene are SGHTA and FQGTGA. V was trimmed by 4 bases and J by 5 bases, leaving 15 bases between them. CDR3 loop: CASSSRPRGDNEQFF. DNA for the CDR3: TGTGCCAGCAGCTCGCGCCCCAGGGGTGACAATGAGCAGTTCTTC.

In its sample, this clonotype was seen many times. The chain combines TRBV7-8 with TRBJ1-1; tentative D call: TRBD1 (5 bases). CDR1 and CDR2 (germline): SGHVS, FQNEAQ. This CDR3 contains 13 residues. V was clipped by 4 bases and J by 0 bases, with 6 bases between them. CDR3 DNA sequence: TGTGCCAGCAGCTGGGGCCTGAACACTGAAGCTTTCTTT. Residues: CASSWGLNTEAFF.

This clonotype occurred many times. This chain joins TRBV11-2 and TRBJ2-1, with 13 bases identical to TRBD2. Looked up from germline, CDR1 is SGHAT and CDR2 is FQNNGV. The CDR3 totals 20 residues. Trimming cost V 4 bases and J 1 base; bases outside gene matches: 13. CDR3 sequence (DNA): TGTGCCAGCAGCTCTATCTCCGGGACTAGCGGGATGCCGTCCTACAATGAGCAGTTCTTC. Amino acid sequence: CASSSISGTSGMPSYNEQFF.

This chain uses TRBV30 with TRBJ1-3; unclear D gene. In germline, CDR1 is GTSNPN, CDR2 SVGIG (reference sequence). V was shortened by 0 bases and J by 0 bases, with 9 bases between the two germline ends. The CDR3 is 15 residues long. CDR3 DNA: TGTGCCTGGAGTGTTGGCCGGATCTCTGGAAACACCATATATTTT. Its translation is CAWSVGRISGNTIYF.

V usage is TRBV18 and J usage is TRBJ2-7; tentatively, D is TRBD1 or TRBD2 (5 bases each). The CDR3 has 17 amino acids. Germline CDR1 is KGHSH and CDR2 is LQKENI. Trimming left V 0 bases short and J 0 bases short, with 15 bases between. The CDR3 reads CASSPPNSLGVSYEQYF. The CDR3 DNA sequence: TGTGCCAGCTCACCACCGAACAGCCTGGGGGTCTCCTACGAGCAGTACTTC.

The table lists this clonotype with a few counts. The V gene is TRBV12-3 or TRBV12-4, the J gene TRBJ1-2; D is ambiguous. The V and J ends lost 1 base and 8 bases respectively, with 11 bases between them. This CDR3 comprises 13 residues. The CDR3 reads CASSLGLGGGYTF. CDR3 DNA: TGTGCCAGCAGTTTAGGACTTGGCGGGGGCTACACCTTC.

This clonotype came up many times. The chain joins TRBV29-1 to TRBJ2-1, with D uncertain. The CDR3 runs 15 residues. The germline CDR1 and CDR2 sequences are SQVTM and ANQGSEA. V lost 7 bases to trimming and J lost 3 bases, with 19 bases between them. CDR3 sequence: CSGVAINFLYNEQFF. The CDR3 nucleotides read TGCAGCGGGGTAGCCATCAACTTTCTCTACAATGAGCAGTTCTTC.

This clonotype was seen repeatedly, ten times or more. The genes are TRBV10-3 and TRBJ2-7; the D gene could be TRBD1 or TRBD2 (5 bases each). Looked up from germline, CDR1 is ENHRY and CDR2 is SYGVKD. This CDR3 is 14 amino acids long. Trimming removed 10 bases from V and 1 base from J, with 17 bases in between. CDR3 amino acids: CATNPGAASYEQYF. CDR3 nucleotide sequence: TGTGCCACCAACCCCGGGGCAGCTTCCTACGAGCAGTACTTC.

The rearrangement links TRBV27 to TRBJ1-2; weak D call: TRBD1 (6 bases). The CDR3 is made up of 13 amino acids. The germline V and J ends were trimmed by 7 bases and 7 bases, with 16 bases remaining between them. The germline CDR1 and CDR2 sequences are MNHEY and SMNVEV (reference sequence). The CDR3 sequence: CASTKRGASGYTF. The DNA for the CDR3 is TGTGCCAGCACCAAACGGGGGGCCAGTGGCTACACCTTC.

At least ten counts were recorded for this clonotype. The CDR3 DNA is TGTGCCAGCAGCATGGGACAGGGATCCTACGAGCAGTACTTC. Its translation is CASSMGQGSYEQYF. This sequence joins TRBV11-2 and TRBJ2-7; 9 nucleotides line up with TRBD1. Germline CDR1 and CDR2: SGHAT and FQNNGV. The CDR3 is 14 amino acids. V shed 5 bases and J 1 base; nucleotides not matched to a gene: 3.

This clonotype was seen a handful of times. This chain uses TRBV19 with TRBJ2-5; D not certain. The germline V gene has CDR1 LNHDA and CDR2 SQIVND (reference sequence). The length of the CDR3 is 13 residues. The germline V and J ends were trimmed by 3 bases and 1 base, with 6 bases remaining between them. The CDR3 DNA follows: TGTGCCAGTAGTATGCTGGGCCAAGAGACCCAGTACTTC. It specifies CASSMLGQETQYF.